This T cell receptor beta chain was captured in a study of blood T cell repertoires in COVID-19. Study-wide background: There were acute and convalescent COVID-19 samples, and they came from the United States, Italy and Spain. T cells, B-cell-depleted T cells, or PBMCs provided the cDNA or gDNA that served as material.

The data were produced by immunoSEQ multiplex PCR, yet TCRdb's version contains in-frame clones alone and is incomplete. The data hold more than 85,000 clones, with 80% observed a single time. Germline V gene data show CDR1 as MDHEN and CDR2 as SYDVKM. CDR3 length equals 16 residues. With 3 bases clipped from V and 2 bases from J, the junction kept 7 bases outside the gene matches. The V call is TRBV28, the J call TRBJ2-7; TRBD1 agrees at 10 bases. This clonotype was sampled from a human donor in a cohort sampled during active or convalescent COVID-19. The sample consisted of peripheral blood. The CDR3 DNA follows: TGTGCCAGCAGTTTTGGATTCGGGACAGGGGCCTACGAGCAGTACTTC. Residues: CASSFGFGTGAYEQYF. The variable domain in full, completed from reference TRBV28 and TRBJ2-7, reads DVKVTQSSRYLVKRTGEKVFLECVQDMDHENMFWYRQDPGLGLRLIYFSYDVKMKEKGDIPEGYSVSREKKERFSLILESASTNQTSMYLCASSFGFGTGAYEQYFGPGTRLTVT.